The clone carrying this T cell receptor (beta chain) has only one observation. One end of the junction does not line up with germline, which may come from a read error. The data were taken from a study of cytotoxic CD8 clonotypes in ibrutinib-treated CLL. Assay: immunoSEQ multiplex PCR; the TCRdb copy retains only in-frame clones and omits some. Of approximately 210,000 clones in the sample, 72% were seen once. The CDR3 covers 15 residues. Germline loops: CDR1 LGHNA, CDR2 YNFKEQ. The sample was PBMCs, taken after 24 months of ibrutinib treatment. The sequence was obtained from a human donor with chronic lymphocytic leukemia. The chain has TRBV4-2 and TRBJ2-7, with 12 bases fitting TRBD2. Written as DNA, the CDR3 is TGTGCCAGCAGCCAAGTGGCTAGCGGGAGGGCAAGCCCCTCTTTC. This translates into CASSQVASGRASPSF.